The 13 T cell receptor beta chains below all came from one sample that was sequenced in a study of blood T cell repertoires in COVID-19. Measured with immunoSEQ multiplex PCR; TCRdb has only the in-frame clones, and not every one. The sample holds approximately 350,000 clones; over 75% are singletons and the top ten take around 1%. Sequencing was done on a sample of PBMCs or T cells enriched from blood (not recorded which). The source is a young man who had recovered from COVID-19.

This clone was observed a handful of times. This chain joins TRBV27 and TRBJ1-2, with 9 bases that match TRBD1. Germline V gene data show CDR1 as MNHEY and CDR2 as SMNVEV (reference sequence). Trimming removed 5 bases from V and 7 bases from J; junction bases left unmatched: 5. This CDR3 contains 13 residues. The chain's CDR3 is CASSTGTGSGYTF. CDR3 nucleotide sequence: TGTGCCAGCAGTACCGGGACAGGGAGTGGCTACACCTTC.

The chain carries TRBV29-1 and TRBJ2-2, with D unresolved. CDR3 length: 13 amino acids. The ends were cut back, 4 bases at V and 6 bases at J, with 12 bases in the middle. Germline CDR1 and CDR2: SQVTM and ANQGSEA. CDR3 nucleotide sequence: TGCAGCGTTGGGGCTTCTATGCCCGGGGAGCTGTTTTTT. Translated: CSVGASMPGELFF.

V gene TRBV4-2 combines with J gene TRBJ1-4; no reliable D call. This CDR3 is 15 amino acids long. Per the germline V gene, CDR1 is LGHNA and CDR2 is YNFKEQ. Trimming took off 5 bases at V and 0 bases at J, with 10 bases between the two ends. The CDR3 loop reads CASSGGTSTNEKLFF. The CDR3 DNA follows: TGTGCCAGCAGCGGAGGTACTTCAACTAATGAAAAACTGTTTTTT.

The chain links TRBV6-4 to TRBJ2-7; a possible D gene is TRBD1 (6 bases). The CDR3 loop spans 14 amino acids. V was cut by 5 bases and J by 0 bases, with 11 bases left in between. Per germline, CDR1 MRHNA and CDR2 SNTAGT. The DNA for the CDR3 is TGTGCCAGCAGTATTGACAGGTTCTCCTACGAGCAGTACTTC. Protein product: CASSIDRFSYEQYF.

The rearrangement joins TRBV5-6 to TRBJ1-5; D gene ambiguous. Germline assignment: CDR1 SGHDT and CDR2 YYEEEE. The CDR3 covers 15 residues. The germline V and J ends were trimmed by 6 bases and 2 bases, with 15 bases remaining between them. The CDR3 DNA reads TGTGCCAGCACCGTCGGCGGTTTCGGCAATCAGCCCCAGCATTTT. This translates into CASTVGGFGNQPQHF.

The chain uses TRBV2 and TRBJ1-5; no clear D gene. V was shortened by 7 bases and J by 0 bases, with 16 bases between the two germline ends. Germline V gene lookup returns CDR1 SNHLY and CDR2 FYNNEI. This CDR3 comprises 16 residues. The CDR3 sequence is CASTQDAGISNQPQHF. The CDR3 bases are TGTGCCAGCACGCAGGATGCCGGAATTAGCAATCAGCCCCAGCATTTT.

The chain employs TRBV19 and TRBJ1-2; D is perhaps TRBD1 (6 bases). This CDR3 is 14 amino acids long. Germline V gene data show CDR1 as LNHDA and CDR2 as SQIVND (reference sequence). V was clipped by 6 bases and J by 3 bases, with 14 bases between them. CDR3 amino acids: CASSPAGVHYGYTF. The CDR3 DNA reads TGTGCCAGTAGCCCCGCAGGGGTCCACTATGGCTACACCTTC.

CDR3 nucleotides: TGTGCCAGCACCCTTACCCGGGACAGGGGGCTCACTGAAGCTTTCTTT. Amino acids: CASTLTRDRGLTEAFF. The rearrangement joins TRBV7-3 to TRBJ1-1; 12 bases map to TRBD1. Germline-derived CDR1 and CDR2 are SGHTA and FQGTGA. This CDR3 is built from 16 residues. Trimming at V came to 7 bases and at J to 4 bases, leaving 10 bases not matched to a gene.

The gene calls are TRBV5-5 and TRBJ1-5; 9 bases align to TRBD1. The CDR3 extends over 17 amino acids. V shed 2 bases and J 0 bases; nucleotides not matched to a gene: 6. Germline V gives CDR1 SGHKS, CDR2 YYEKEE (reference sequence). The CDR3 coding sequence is TGTGCCAGCAGCTTCGGACAGGGGCGGTATAGCAATCAGCCCCAGCATTTT. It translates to CASSFGQGRYSNQPQHF.

CDR3 nucleotides: TGTGCCAGCAGCTTCTCTAGCGGGAGGACCTTTAGCACAGATACGCAGTATTTT. Translating it yields CASSFSSGRTFSTDTQYF. The rearrangement joins TRBV3-1 (or the pseudogene TRBV3-2) to TRBJ2-3; 11 positions match TRBD2. CDR1 is LGHDT and CDR2 is YNNKEL in the germline V gene (reference sequence). Germline trimming cut 5 bases from V and 0 bases from J; bases unmatched to any gene: 10. The CDR3 contains 18 residues.

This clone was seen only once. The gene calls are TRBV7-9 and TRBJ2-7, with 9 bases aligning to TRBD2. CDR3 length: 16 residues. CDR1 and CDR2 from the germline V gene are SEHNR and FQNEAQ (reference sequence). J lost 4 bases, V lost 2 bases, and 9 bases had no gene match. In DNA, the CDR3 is TGTGCCAGCAGCTTAATTGGTAGCGGGAGAGCATACGAGCAGTACTTC. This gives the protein CASSLIGSGRAYEQYF.

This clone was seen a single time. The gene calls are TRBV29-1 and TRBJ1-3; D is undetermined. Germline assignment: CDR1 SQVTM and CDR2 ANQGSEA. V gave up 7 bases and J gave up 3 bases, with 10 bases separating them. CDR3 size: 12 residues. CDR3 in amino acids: CSADAGGNTIYF. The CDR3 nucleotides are TGCAGCGCGGACGCCGGTGGAAACACCATATATTTT.

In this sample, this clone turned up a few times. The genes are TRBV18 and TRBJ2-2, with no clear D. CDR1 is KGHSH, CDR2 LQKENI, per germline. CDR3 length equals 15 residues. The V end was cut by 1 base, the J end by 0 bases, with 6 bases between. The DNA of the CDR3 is TGTGCCAGCTCACCACTTCAGGCGAACACCGGGGAGCTGTTTTTT. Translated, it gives CASSPLQANTGELFF. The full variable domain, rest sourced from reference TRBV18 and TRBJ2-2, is NAGVMQNPRHLVRRRGQEARLRCSPMKGHSHVYWYRQLPEEGLKFMVYLQKENIIDESGMPKERFSAEFPKEGPSILRIQQVVRGDSAAYFCASSPLQANTGELFFGEGSRLTVL.